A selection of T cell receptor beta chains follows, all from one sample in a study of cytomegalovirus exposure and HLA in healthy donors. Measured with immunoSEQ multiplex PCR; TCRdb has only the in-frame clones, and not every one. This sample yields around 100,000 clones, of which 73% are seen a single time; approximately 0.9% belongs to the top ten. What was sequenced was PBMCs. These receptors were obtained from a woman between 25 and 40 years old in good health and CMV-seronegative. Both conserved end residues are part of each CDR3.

CDR3: CASSSTRERETQYF; length: 14; V: TRBV6-5; J: TRBJ2-5
CDR3: CASSVGQGHTEAFF; length: 14; V: TRBV9; J: TRBJ1-1
CDR3: CASSLVGWTAYEQYF; length: 15; V: TRBV11-2; J: TRBJ2-7
CDR3: CASSPGGDNVLTF; length: 13; V: TRBV5-1; J: TRBJ2-6
CDR3: CASSVGVHYGYTF; length: 13; V: TRBV25-1; J: TRBJ1-2
CDR3: CASSLGGFYGYTF; length: 13; V: TRBV11-2; J: TRBJ1-2
CDR3: CASSSHSGVSYNEQFF; length: 16; V: TRBV9; J: TRBJ2-1
CDR3: CASSLAGYNEQFF; length: 13; V: TRBV2; J: TRBJ2-1
CDR3: CAIRAGTGDYNEQFF; length: 15; V: TRBV10-3; J: TRBJ2-1
CDR3: CASRRNRGVNQPQHF; length: 15; V: TRBV11-2; J: TRBJ1-5
CDR3: CASSQRGEKLFF; length: 12; V: TRBV16; J: TRBJ1-4
CDR3: CASSSPWDREAFF; length: 13; V: TRBV11-3; J: TRBJ1-1
CDR3: CASQRSRGQGMNTEAFF; length: 17; V: TRBV19; J: TRBJ1-1
CDR3: CASSLTPDRASYGYTF; length: 16; V: TRBV27; J: TRBJ1-2
CDR3: CASTQAGGPHNEQFF; length: 15; V: TRBV5-4; J: TRBJ2-1
CDR3: CASSRQGADTQYF; length: 13; V: TRBV10-1; J: TRBJ2-3
CDR3: CASGLTGGTEAFF; length: 13; V: TRBV12-5; J: TRBJ1-1
CDR3: CASSSRDRGREKLFF; length: 15; V: TRBV6-6; J: TRBJ1-4
CDR3: CASSKGRGRDRQLYEQYF; length: 18; V: TRBV19; J: TRBJ2-7
CDR3: CASSDRGSYGYTF; length: 13; V: TRBV2; J: TRBJ1-2
CDR3: CASSRGGSYEQYF; length: 13; V: TRBV5-1; J: TRBJ2-7
CDR3: CASSLGRGPYEQYF; length: 14; V: TRBV13; J: TRBJ2-7
CDR3: CASKPTLGTGILYGYTF; length: 17; V: TRBV5-8; J: TRBJ1-2
CDR3: CASSPDSQGQPQHF; length: 14; V: TRBV6-5; J: TRBJ1-5
CDR3: CASSVGRGGGTEAFF; length: 15; V: TRBV5-1; J: TRBJ1-1
CDR3: CASSGQGETGELFF; length: 14; V: TRBV9; J: TRBJ2-2
CDR3: CAWSGRPAEAFF; length: 12; V: TRBV30; J: TRBJ1-1
CDR3: CASRSSVNYGYTF; length: 13; V: TRBV5-1; J: TRBJ1-2
CDR3: CASSYRVGGNQPQHF; length: 15; V: TRBV7-2; J: TRBJ1-5
CDR3: CASSLVGLANEQYF; length: 14; V: TRBV7-2; J: TRBJ2-7
CDR3: CASAPETNNGYTF; length: 13; V: TRBV2; J: TRBJ1-2
CDR3: CASSITQGAGQPQHF; length: 15; V: TRBV27; J: TRBJ1-5
CDR3: CASSHRDTSPGGYTF; length: 15; V: TRBV9; J: TRBJ1-2